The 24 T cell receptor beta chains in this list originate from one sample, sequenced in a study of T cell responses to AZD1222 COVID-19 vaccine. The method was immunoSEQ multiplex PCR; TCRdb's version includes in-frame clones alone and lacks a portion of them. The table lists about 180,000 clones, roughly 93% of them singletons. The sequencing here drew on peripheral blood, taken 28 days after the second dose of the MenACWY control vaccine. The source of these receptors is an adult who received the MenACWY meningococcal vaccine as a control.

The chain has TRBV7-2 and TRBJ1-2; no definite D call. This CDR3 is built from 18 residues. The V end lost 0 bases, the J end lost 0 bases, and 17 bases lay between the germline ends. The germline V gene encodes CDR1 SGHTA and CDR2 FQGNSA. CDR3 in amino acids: CASSLAIERRRTNYGYTF. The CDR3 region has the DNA TGTGCCAGCAGCTTAGCGATTGAGCGCAGGCGGACTAACTATGGCTACACCTTC.

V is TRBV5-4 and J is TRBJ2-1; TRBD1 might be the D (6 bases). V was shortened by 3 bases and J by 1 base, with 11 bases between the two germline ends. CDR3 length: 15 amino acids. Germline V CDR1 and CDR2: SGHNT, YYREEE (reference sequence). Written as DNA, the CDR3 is TGTGCCAGCAGCTCTATACAGGGATCCTACAATGAGCAGTTCTTC. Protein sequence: CASSSIQGSYNEQFF.

CDR3 protein: CASSFERGLGEAFF. In DNA, the CDR3 is TGCGCCAGCAGCTTTGAAAGGGGACTCGGGGAGGCTTTCTTT. The V and J genes are TRBV5-1 and TRBJ1-1; D possibly corresponds to TRBD1 (5 bases). This CDR3 is built from 14 residues. The ends were cut back, 2 bases at V and 11 bases at J, with 19 bases in the middle. Germline CDR1 SGHRS, CDR2 YFSETQ.

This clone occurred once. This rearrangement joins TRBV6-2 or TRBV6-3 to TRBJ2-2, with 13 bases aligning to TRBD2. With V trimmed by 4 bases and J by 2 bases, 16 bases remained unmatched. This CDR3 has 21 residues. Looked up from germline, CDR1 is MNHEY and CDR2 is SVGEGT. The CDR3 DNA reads TGTGCCAGCAGTTTCCCCAAAACCCGACTAGCGGGGGGCCGAAACACCGGGGAGCTGTTTTTT. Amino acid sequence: CASSFPKTRLAGGRNTGELFF.

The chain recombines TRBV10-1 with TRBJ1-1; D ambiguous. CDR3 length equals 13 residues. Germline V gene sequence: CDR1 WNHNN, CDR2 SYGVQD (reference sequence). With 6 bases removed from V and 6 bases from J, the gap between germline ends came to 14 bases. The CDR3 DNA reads TGCGCCAGCAGCGAGGGAGGGCCCTCTGAAGCTTTCTTT. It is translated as CASSEGGPSEAFF.

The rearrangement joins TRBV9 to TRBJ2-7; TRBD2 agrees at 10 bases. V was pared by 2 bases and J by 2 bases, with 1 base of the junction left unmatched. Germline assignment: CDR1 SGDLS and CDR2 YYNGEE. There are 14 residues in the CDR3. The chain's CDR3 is CASSVTSGPYEQYF. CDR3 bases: TGTGCCAGCAGCGTGACTAGCGGGCCCTACGAGCAGTACTTC.

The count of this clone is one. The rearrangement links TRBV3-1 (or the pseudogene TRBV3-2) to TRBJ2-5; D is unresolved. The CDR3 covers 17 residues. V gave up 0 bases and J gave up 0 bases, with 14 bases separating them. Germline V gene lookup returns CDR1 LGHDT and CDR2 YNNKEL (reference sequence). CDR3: CASSQDGQSLYQETQYF. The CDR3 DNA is TGTGCCAGCAGCCAAGATGGGCAGAGCCTCTACCAAGAGACCCAGTACTTC.

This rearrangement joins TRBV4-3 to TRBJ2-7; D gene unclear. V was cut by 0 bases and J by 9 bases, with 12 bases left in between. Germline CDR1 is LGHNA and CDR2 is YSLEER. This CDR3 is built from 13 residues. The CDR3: CASSQEDELVQYF. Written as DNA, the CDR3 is TGCGCCAGCAGCCAAGAAGATGAGCTAGTGCAGTACTTC.

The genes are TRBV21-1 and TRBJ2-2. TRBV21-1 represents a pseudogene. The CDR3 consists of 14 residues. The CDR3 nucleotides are TGTGCCAGCAGCCCTGGGGTCAGGACCGGGGAGCTGTTTTTT. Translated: CASSPGVRTGELFF.

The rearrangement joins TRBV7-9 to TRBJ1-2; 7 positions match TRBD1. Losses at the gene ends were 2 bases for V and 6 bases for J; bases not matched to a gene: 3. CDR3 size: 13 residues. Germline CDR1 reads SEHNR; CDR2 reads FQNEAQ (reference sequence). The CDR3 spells CASSLNQGDGYTF. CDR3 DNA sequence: TGTGCCAGCAGCTTAAATCAGGGGGATGGCTACACCTTC.

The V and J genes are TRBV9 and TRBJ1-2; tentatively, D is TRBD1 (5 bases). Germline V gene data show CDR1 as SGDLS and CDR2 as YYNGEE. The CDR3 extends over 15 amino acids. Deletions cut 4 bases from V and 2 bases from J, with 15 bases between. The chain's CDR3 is CASSPQWGGNYGYTF. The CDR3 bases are TGTGCCAGCAGCCCCCAATGGGGCGGGAACTATGGCTACACCTTC.

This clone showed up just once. The CDR3 spells CASSFGTAGQPQHF. CDR3 nucleotide sequence: TGTGCCAGCAGCTTCGGGACAGCCGGTCAGCCCCAGCATTTT. The chain joins TRBV7-9 to TRBJ1-5; 7 positions match TRBD1. CDR1 SEHNR and CDR2 FQNEAQ come from the germline V gene (reference sequence). The CDR3 has 14 amino acids. Trimming cost V 3 bases and J 6 bases; bases outside gene matches: 5.

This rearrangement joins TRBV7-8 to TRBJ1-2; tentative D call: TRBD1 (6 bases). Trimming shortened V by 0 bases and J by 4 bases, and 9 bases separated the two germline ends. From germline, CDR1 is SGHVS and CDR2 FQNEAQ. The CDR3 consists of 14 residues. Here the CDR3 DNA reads TGTGCCAGCAGCTTAGCGCTGGGGGCCTATGGCTACACCTTC. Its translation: CASSLALGAYGYTF. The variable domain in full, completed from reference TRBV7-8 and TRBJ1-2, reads GAGVSQSPRYKVAKRGQDVALRCDPISGHVSLFWYQQALGQGPEFLTYFQNEAQLDKSGLPSDRFFAERPEGSVSTLKIQRTQQEDSAVYLCASSLALGAYGYTFGSGTRLTVV.

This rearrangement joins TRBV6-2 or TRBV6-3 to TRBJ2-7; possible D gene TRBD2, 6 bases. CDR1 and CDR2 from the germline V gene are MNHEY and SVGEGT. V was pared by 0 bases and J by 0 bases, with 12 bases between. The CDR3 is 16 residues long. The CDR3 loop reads CASSYSSSAHSYEQYF. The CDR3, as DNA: TGTGCCAGCAGTTACTCGTCTAGCGCCCACTCCTACGAGCAGTACTTC.

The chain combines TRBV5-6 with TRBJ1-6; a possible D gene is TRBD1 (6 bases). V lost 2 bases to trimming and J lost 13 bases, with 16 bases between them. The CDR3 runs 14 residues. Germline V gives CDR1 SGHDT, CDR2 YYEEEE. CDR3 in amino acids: CASSFRAGEVPLHF. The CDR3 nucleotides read TGTGCCAGCAGCTTTCGGGCAGGGGAGGTCCCCCTCCACTTT.

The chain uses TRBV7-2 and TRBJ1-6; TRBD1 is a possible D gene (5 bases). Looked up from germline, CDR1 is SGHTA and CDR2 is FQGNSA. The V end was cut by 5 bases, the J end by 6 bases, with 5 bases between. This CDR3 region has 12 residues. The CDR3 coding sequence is TGTGCCAGCAGCCAGGGTAATTCACCCCTCCACTTT. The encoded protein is CASSQGNSPLHF.

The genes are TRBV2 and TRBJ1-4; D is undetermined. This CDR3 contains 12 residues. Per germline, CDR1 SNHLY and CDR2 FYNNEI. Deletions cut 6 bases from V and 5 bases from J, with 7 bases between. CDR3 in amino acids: CASRSQNEKLFF. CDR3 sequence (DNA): TGTGCCAGCAGAAGCCAGAATGAAAAACTGTTTTTT.

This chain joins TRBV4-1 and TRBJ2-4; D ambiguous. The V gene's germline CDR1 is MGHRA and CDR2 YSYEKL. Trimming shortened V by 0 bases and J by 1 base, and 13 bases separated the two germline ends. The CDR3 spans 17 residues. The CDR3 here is CASSQDEGISAKNIQYF. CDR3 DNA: TGCGCCAGCAGCCAAGATGAAGGTATTTCGGCCAAAAACATTCAGTACTTC.

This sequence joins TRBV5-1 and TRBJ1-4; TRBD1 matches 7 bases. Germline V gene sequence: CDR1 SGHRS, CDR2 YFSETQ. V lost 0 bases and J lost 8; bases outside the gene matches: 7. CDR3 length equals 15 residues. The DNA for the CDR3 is TGCGCCAGCAGCTTGGCCGGGACAGAGAAAGAAAAACTGTTTTTT. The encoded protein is CASSLAGTEKEKLFF. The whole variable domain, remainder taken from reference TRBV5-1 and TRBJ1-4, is KAGVTQTPRYLIKTRGQQVTLSCSPISGHRSVSWYQQTPGQGLQFLFEYFSETQRNKGNFPGRFSGRQFSNSRSEMNVSTLELGDSALYLCASSLAGTEKEKLFFGSGTQLSVL.

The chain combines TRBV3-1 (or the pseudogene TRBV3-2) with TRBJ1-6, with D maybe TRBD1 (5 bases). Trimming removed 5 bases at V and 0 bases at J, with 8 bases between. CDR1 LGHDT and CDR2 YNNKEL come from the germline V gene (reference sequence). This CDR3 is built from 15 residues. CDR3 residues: CASSETGSYNSPLHF. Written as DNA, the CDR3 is TGTGCCAGCAGCGAAACAGGCTCCTATAATTCACCCCTCCACTTT.

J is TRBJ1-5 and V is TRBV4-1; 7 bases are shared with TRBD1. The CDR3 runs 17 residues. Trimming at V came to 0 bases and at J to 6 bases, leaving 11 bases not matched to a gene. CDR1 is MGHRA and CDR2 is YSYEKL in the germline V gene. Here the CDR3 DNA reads TGCGCCAGCAGCCAAGATCAAGACAGGGCAAGGGCTCAGCCCCAGCATTTT. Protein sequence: CASSQDQDRARAQPQHF.

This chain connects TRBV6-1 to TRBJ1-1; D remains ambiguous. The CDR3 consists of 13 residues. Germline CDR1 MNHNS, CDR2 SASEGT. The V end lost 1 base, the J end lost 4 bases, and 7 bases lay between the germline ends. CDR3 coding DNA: TGTGCCAGCAGTGAAGAAGGGTTCACTGAAGCTTTCTTT. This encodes CASSEEGFTEAFF.

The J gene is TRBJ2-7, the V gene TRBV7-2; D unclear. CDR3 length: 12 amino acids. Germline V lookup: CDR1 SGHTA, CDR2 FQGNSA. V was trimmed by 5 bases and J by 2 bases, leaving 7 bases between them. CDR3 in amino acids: CASSPDTYEQYF. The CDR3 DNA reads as TGTGCCAGCAGCCCCGACACCTACGAGCAGTACTTC.

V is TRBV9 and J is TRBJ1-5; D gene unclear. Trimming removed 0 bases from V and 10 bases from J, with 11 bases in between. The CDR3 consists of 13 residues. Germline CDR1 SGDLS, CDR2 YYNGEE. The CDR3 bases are TGTGCCAGCAGCGTAGCGCCCGATCGACCCCAGCATTTT. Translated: CASSVAPDRPQHF.